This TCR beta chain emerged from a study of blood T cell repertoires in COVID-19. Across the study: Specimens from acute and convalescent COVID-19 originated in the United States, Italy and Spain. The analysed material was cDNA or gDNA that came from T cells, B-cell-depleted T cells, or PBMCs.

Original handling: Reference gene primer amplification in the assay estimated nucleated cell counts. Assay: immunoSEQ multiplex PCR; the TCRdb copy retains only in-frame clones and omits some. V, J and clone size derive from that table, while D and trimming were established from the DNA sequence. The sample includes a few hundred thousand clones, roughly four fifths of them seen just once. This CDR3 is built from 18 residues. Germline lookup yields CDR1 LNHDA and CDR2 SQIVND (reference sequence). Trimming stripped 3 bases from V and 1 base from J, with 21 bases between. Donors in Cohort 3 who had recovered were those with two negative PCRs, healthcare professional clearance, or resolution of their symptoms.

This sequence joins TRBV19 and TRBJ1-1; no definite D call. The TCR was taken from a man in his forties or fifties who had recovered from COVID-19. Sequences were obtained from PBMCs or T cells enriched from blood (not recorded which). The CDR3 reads CASSMLVGNFGSNTEAFF. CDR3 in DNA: TGTGCCAGTAGTATGTTAGTCGGGAATTTCGGATCGAACACTGAAGCTTTCTTT.